Below are 22 T cell receptor beta chains sequenced from a single sample in a study of PD-L1 blockade in urothelial cancer (dated by TCRdb to about 2017). The sample's time point, from its label and the paper: pretreatment peripheral blood. Library construction relied on the immunoSEQ multiplex PCR assay. The table comes from immuneACCESS by way of TCRdb, which keeps in-frame sequences with V and J called. Part of the clones is missing from these tables; in studies checked, under half for an unresolved V gene and the rest for unknown reasons. The sample contains 48,000 or so clones, around 85% of them found a single time. About 15% of the sample lies in the top ten. Sample: PBMCs, taken around atezolizumab (anti-PD-L1) treatment. Receptors originate from a woman aged 55-70 years with urothelial cancer.

J is TRBJ2-7 and V is TRBV11-2; 8 bases are shared with TRBD2. The V gene end was trimmed by 1 base and the J gene end by 2 bases; junction bases not matched to a gene: 10. This CDR3 has 17 amino acids. Germline V lookup: CDR1 SGHAT, CDR2 FQNNGV. The CDR3 loop reads CASSLGVGRGAAYEQYF. The CDR3 nucleotides are TGTGCCAGCAGCTTAGGTGTTGGGCGGGGGGCCGCCTACGAGCAGTACTTC.

This clone appeared once. The chain links TRBV4-3 to TRBJ2-5, with 8 bases fitting TRBD1. V lost 0 bases, J lost 5 bases, and 20 bases stayed unmatched. Germline V lookup: CDR1 LGHNA, CDR2 YSLEER. This CDR3 has 20 residues. DNA for the CDR3: TGCGCCAGCAGCCAAGATACGACAGGGGACGCCCCCTCCAATCGCGAGACCCAGTACTTC. Amino acid sequence: CASSQDTTGDAPSNRETQYF.

The chain carries TRBV27 and TRBJ1-1; a possible D gene is TRBD1 (5 bases). In germline, CDR1 is MNHEY, CDR2 SMNVEV (reference sequence). Between the trimmed V and J ends, which lost 7 bases and 3 bases, there was a span of 15 bases. The CDR3 loop spans 14 amino acids. CDR3: CASTSGREDTEAFF. As DNA, the CDR3 is TGTGCCAGCACCTCGGGCAGGGAGGACACTGAAGCTTTCTTT.

The chain links TRBV5-6 to TRBJ2-7; no definite D call. V was cut by 0 bases and J by 0 bases, with 13 bases left in between. The CDR3 consists of 16 residues. Germline-derived CDR1 and CDR2 are SGHDT and YYEEEE. Here the CDR3 reads CASSLAVTRYSYEQYF. The CDR3 bases are TGTGCCAGCAGCTTGGCTGTCACTCGGTACTCCTACGAGCAGTACTTC.

The chain joins TRBV27 to TRBJ1-1, with 7 positions matching TRBD1. CDR1 and CDR2 (germline): MNHEY, SMNVEV (reference sequence). The CDR3 covers 12 residues. Trimming at V came to 6 bases and at J to 9 bases, leaving 7 bases not matched to a gene. The CDR3 here is CASRDAGGQAFF. As DNA, the CDR3 is TGTGCCAGCAGAGACGCAGGGGGGCAAGCTTTCTTT.

The rearrangement joins TRBV4-3 to TRBJ1-2; 7 bases are a match to TRBD1. CDR1 and CDR2 from the germline V gene are LGHNA and YSLEER. CDR3 length equals 16 residues. With V trimmed by 5 bases and J by 7 bases, 16 bases remained unmatched. The CDR3 region is CASSSRLDRAASGYTF. The CDR3 coding sequence is TGCGCCAGCAGCTCCCGCCTTGACAGGGCTGCCTCTGGCTACACCTTC.

Comment on this clone: Other nucleotide sequences in the sample specify the same CDR3. This chain uses TRBV5-1 with TRBJ1-5; the D gene is possibly TRBD1 (6 bases). Germline loops: CDR1 SGHRS, CDR2 YFSETQ. The V end was cut by 4 bases, the J end by 4 bases, with 12 bases between. CDR3 length: 14 residues. The CDR3 nucleotides read TGCGCCAGCAGCCCCGGGACACTTAATCAGCCCCAGCATTTT. It encodes CASSPGTLNQPQHF.

V gene TRBV5-6 combines with J gene TRBJ2-6; TRBD1 aligns across 10 bases. This CDR3 region has 19 residues. The germline V gene has CDR1 SGHDT and CDR2 YYEEEE. V was pared by 4 bases and J by 2 bases, with 12 bases of the junction left unmatched. The CDR3 loop reads CASSRQGAWGMAGANVLTF. The DNA for the CDR3 is TGTGCCAGCAGCCGACAGGGGGCCTGGGGTATGGCTGGGGCCAACGTCCTGACTTTC.

The V gene is TRBV6-5, the J gene TRBJ2-7; tentative D call: TRBD1 (5 bases). Trimming took off 2 bases at V and 6 bases at J, with 11 bases between the two ends. The CDR3 extends over 13 amino acids. Per germline, CDR1 MNHEY and CDR2 SVGAGI. CDR3 sequence (DNA): TGTGCCAGCAGTTACGGCAGGGCAGGCGAGCAGTACTTC. Translation: CASSYGRAGEQYF.

The chain couples TRBV5-4 to TRBJ2-1, with D perhaps TRBD1 (5 bases). The length of the CDR3 is 13 residues. V was trimmed by 0 bases and J by 8 bases, leaving 9 bases between them. Germline V gene sequence: CDR1 SGHNT, CDR2 YYREEE (reference sequence). The CDR3 DNA follows: TGTGCCAGCAGCTTGGTGCTAGGGGATGAGCAGTTCTTC. Translated, it gives CASSLVLGDEQFF.

The chain carries TRBV5-4 and TRBJ2-3; 7 nucleotides line up with TRBD2. The CDR3 sequence is 14 residues long. Trimming took 1 base from V and 5 from J; bases not matched to a gene: 4. Germline-derived CDR1 and CDR2 are SGHNT and YYREEE (reference sequence). CDR3 nucleotides: TGTGCCAGCAGCTTGCGTGGGGGGGAAGATACGCAGTATTTT. As protein: CASSLRGGEDTQYF.

V and J are TRBV27 and TRBJ2-5; 9 bases map to TRBD2. J gave up 2 bases and V 2 bases, and 15 bases lay outside the gene matches. This CDR3 has 19 residues. CDR1 is MNHEY and CDR2 is SMNVEV in the germline V gene (reference sequence). The CDR3 loop is CASSLRSPETSGDQETQYF. The CDR3 bases are TGTGCCAGCAGTTTAAGGAGTCCCGAGACTAGCGGAGATCAAGAGACCCAGTACTTC.

CDR3 sequence reads: CASTRKGTGGQFF. CDR3 DNA sequence: TGTGCCAGTACTCGCAAGGGGACTGGGGGACAGTTCTTC. The chain joins TRBV6-6 to TRBJ2-1; perhaps TRBD2 as D (6 bases). The CDR3 covers 13 residues. Trimming cost V 9 bases and J 13 bases, with 22 bases left between them. Per the germline V gene, CDR1 is MNHNY and CDR2 is SVGAGI (reference sequence).

The chain uses TRBV7-8 and TRBJ1-5, with D unclear. This CDR3 is built from 14 residues. The V gene lost 5 bases and the J gene lost 0 bases, with 8 bases spanning the gap. CDR1 and CDR2 (germline): SGHVS, FQNEAQ. The CDR3 sequence: CASSPSSSNQPQHF. As DNA, the CDR3 is TGTGCCAGCAGCCCCTCGAGTAGCAATCAGCCCCAGCATTTT.

V gene TRBV4-3 combines with J gene TRBJ1-5; D gene unclear. The germline gives CDR1 LGHNA, CDR2 YSLEER. Trimming stripped 0 bases from V and 2 bases from J, with 8 bases between. The CDR3 is 15 amino acids. The CDR3 is CASSQERARNQPQHF. The CDR3, as DNA: TGCGCCAGCAGCCAAGAGAGGGCCCGCAATCAGCCCCAGCATTTT.

This chain links TRBV7-8 with TRBJ1-1; D is perhaps TRBD1 (6 bases). V was trimmed by 5 bases and J by 1 base, leaving 11 bases between them. This CDR3 contains 14 residues. Germline CDR1 reads SGHVS; CDR2 reads FQNEAQ. The CDR3 region is CASSRMTGNTEAFF. The CDR3 DNA sequence: TGTGCCAGCAGCCGGATGACAGGGAACACTGAAGCTTTCTTT.

This chain joins TRBV5-8 and TRBJ1-1, with 9 bases lining up with TRBD1. The CDR3 is 15 amino acids. CDR1 and CDR2 from the germline V gene are SGHTS and YDEGEE. V lost 5 bases and J lost 4; bases outside the gene matches: 9. The CDR3 here is CASRRRQGVLTEAFF. The CDR3 DNA follows: TGTGCCAGCAGGAGAAGACAGGGGGTCCTCACTGAAGCTTTCTTT.

The chain combines TRBV27 with TRBJ2-1; 7 bases align to TRBD1. Germline-derived CDR1 and CDR2 are MNHEY and SMNVEV (reference sequence). The CDR3 runs 16 residues. With V trimmed by 3 bases and J by 6 bases, 11 bases remained unmatched. DNA for the CDR3: TGTGCCAGCAGTTTCCGAGGGGGCCCGGGGATCAATGAGCAGTTCTTC. Residues: CASSFRGGPGINEQFF.

V usage is TRBV7-9 and J usage is TRBJ1-4; 10 bases align to TRBD1. Germline values: CDR1 SEHNR, CDR2 FQNEAQ (reference sequence). V gave up 0 bases and J gave up 6 bases; unmatched junction bases: 4. The length of the CDR3 is 16 residues. The CDR3 here is CASSLAYGTGDEKLFF. CDR3 nucleotides: TGTGCCAGCAGCTTAGCTTACGGGACAGGGGATGAAAAACTGTTTTTT. Variable domain in full (rest from reference TRBV7-9 and TRBJ1-4): DTGVSQNPRHKITKRGQNVTFRCDPISEHNRLYWYRQTLGQGPEFLTYFQNEAQLEKSRLLSDRFSAERPKGSFSTLEIQRTEQGDSAMYLCASSLAYGTGDEKLFFGSGTQLSVL.

This rearrangement joins TRBV2 to TRBJ2-6; D perhaps matches TRBD2 (7 bases). This CDR3 has 19 residues. Germline V CDR1 and CDR2: SNHLY, FYNNEI. V was pared by 2 bases and J by 4 bases, with 21 bases between. Here the CDR3 DNA reads TGTGCCAGCAGTGAATCCCCTCCACGGGGGGCGAGGGGGGCCAACGTCCTGACTTTC. This codes for CASSESPPRGARGANVLTF.

The chain uses TRBV7-2 and TRBJ2-1, with a tentative D call TRBD2 (6 bases). V was pared by 1 base and J by 4 bases, with 8 bases between. CDR1 and CDR2 (germline): SGHTA, FQGNSA. There are 14 residues in the CDR3. CDR3 in amino acids: CASSLGTTYNEQFF. CDR3 nucleotides: TGTGCCAGCAGCTTAGGGACTACTTACAATGAGCAGTTCTTC.

The V call is TRBV4-3, the J call TRBJ2-7; no firm D call. This CDR3 is built from 15 residues. Deletions cut 0 bases from V and 0 bases from J, with 9 bases between. Looked up from germline, CDR1 is LGHNA and CDR2 is YSLEER. CDR3 sequence (DNA): TGCGCCAGCAGCCAAGAACCGGCGGACTCCTACGAGCAGTACTTC. It is translated as CASSQEPADSYEQYF.